Listed below are T cell receptor beta chains from one sample, sequenced in a study of regulatory T cells in long-lasting Graves disease. MiXCR was run by TCRdb on the multiplex PCR reads, yielding one entry per CDR3 protein. Of about 240,000 distinct CDR3 sequences in the sample, 20% were seen once. The sample was peripheral blood mononuclear cells (PBMCs), taken at new diagnosis, from a patient treated with antithyroid drugs. The receptors shown here come from a female donor with Graves disease. The CDR3 runs from the conserved cysteine through the conserved F or W.

j_gene: TRBJ1-1
v_gene: TRBV7-2
CDR3aa: CASSLVPGMNTEAFF

j_gene: TRBJ2-7
v_gene: TRBV19
CDR3aa: CASSSDREYSYEQYF

j_gene: TRBJ1-5
v_gene: TRBV12-3/TRBV12-4
CDR3aa: CASSFQGFENQPQHF

j_gene: TRBJ2-3
v_gene: TRBV20-1
CDR3aa: CSAIKRESRDTQYF

j_gene: TRBJ1-2
v_gene: TRBV5-6
CDR3aa: CASRPHMQYGYTF

j_gene: TRBJ2-5
v_gene: TRBV2
CDR3aa: CAGGAAQGETQYF

j_gene: TRBJ1-5
v_gene: TRBV5-1
CDR3aa: CASSLDGLDQPQHF

j_gene: TRBJ2-2
v_gene: TRBV5-1
CDR3aa: CASSLGQDSNTGELFF

j_gene: TRBJ1-3
v_gene: TRBV7-8
CDR3aa: CASSTQGAISGNTIYF

j_gene: TRBJ2-7
v_gene: TRBV10-3
CDR3aa: CAISDSDSSYEQYF

j_gene: TRBJ2-5
v_gene: TRBV20-1
CDR3aa: CSAGLAGERGKTQYF

j_gene: TRBJ2-7
v_gene: TRBV19
CDR3aa: CASSAQGIGEQYF

j_gene: TRBJ2-3
v_gene: TRBV9
CDR3aa: CASSVEGGPNTQYF

j_gene: TRBJ1-2
v_gene: TRBV7-2
CDR3aa: CASSLTGARDYGYTF

j_gene: TRBJ1-1
v_gene: TRBV5-1
CDR3aa: CASSLGTGSTEAFF

j_gene: TRBJ1-2
v_gene: TRBV11-2
CDR3aa: CASSPDSRGSYGYTF

j_gene: TRBJ2-1
v_gene: TRBV7-9
CDR3aa: CASSLVAPYNEQFF

j_gene: TRBJ2-7
v_gene: TRBV7-2
CDR3aa: CASSLSAGGRSYEQYF

j_gene: TRBJ2-5
v_gene: TRBV5-4
CDR3aa: CASSAGGETQYF

j_gene: TRBJ1-1
v_gene: TRBV18
CDR3aa: CASSSLAGGAFF

j_gene: TRBJ1-2
v_gene: TRBV10-1
CDR3aa: CASSESRGYGYTF

j_gene: TRBJ1-6
v_gene: TRBV11-2
CDR3aa: CASSREHNSPLHF

j_gene: TRBJ1-2
v_gene: TRBV7-3
CDR3aa: CASSLPGQGADGYTF

j_gene: TRBJ2-7
v_gene: TRBV14
CDR3aa: CASSQGYLEQYF

j_gene: TRBJ2-1
v_gene: TRBV20-1
CDR3aa: CSARDWGAEQFF

j_gene: TRBJ2-7
v_gene: TRBV20-1
CDR3aa: CSADPGTGKYEQYF

j_gene: TRBJ2-7
v_gene: TRBV4-1
CDR3aa: CASSQARTGVGEQYF

j_gene: TRBJ2-3
v_gene: TRBV7-2
CDR3aa: CASSNQGWGSFTDTQYF

j_gene: TRBJ2-1
v_gene: TRBV27
CDR3aa: CASRKGSGGSYNEQFF

j_gene: TRBJ2-1
v_gene: TRBV18
CDR3aa: CASSSYRTRHEQFF

j_gene: TRBJ1-5
v_gene: TRBV18
CDR3aa: CASSPDIQRSQPQHF

j_gene: TRBJ2-7
v_gene: TRBV20-1
CDR3aa: CSATRLDRASDYEQYF

j_gene: TRBJ1-1
v_gene: TRBV18
CDR3aa: CASSPGGGSEAFF

j_gene: TRBJ1-2
v_gene: TRBV7-9
CDR3aa: CASSWDTGRDTF

j_gene: TRBJ1-3
v_gene: TRBV30
CDR3aa: CAWSDGLGNTIYF

j_gene: TRBJ2-3
v_gene: TRBV10-3
CDR3aa: CAISPDRIRTDTQYF

j_gene: TRBJ2-3
v_gene: TRBV7-9
CDR3aa: CASSFQAGGTDTQYF

j_gene: TRBJ2-2
v_gene: TRBV4-1
CDR3aa: CASSRWAPANTGELFF

j_gene: TRBJ2-5
v_gene: TRBV19
CDR3aa: CASSNTPRGTQYF

j_gene: TRBJ2-5
v_gene: TRBV7-2
CDR3aa: CASGRAGGSQVQYF

j_gene: TRBJ1-1
v_gene: TRBV14
CDR3aa: CASSQARTTEAFF

j_gene: TRBJ2-7
v_gene: TRBV6-1
CDR3aa: CASTDYYQNSYEQYF

j_gene: TRBJ2-2
v_gene: TRBV6-2/TRBV6-3
CDR3aa: CASSYGGSPTGELFF

j_gene: TRBJ1-2
v_gene: TRBV7-2
CDR3aa: CASSRDRGGGYTF

j_gene: .
v_gene: TRBV6-1
CDR3aa: CASSEGLVGDMQYF

j_gene: TRBJ2-3
v_gene: TRBV2
CDR3aa: CASSAVGTVTDTQYF

j_gene: TRBJ2-3
v_gene: TRBV28
CDR3aa: CASNRRDTGTDTQYF

j_gene: TRBJ2-2
v_gene: TRBV25-1
CDR3aa: CASSVAGSRTGELFF